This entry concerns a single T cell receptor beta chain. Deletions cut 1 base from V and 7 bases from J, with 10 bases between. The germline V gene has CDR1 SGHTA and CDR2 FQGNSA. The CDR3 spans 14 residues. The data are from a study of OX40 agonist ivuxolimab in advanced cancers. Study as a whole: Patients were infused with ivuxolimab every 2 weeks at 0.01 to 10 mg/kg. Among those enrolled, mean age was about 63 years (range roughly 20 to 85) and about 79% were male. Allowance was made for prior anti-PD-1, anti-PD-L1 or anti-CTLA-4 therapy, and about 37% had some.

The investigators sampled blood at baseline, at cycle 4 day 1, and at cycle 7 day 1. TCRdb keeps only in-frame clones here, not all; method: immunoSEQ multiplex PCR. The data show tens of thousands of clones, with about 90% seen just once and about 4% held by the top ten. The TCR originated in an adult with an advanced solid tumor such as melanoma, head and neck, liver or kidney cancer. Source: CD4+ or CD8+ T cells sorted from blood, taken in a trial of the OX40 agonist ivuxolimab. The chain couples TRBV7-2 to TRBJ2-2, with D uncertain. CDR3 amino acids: CASSLVIQFGELFF. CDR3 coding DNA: TGTGCCAGCAGCTTAGTCATTCAGTTCGGGGAGCTGTTTTTT.